The entry that follows covers one T cell receptor beta chain sequence. The antigen remains undetermined. The data were obtained in a study of chemoradiotherapy in HPV16-positive cancers. Across the whole study: Candidate HPV-specific clones and shared TCR motifs came from two HPV16-positive patients.

Whole-study results and caveats: The functional HPV-specific definition rests on just a couple of HPV16-positive patients.

Sequenced by immunoSEQ multiplex PCR; TCRdb stores in-frame clones only, minus some. The repertoire holds thousands of clones, 85% to 90% seen once, with over 2.5% in the top ten. Trimming at V came to 5 bases and at J to 5 bases, leaving 13 bases not matched to a gene. Germline V gives CDR1 LNHDA, CDR2 SQIVND (reference sequence). The CDR3 runs 17 residues. The source material was tumor tissue, sampled from a patient who underwent chemoradiotherapy. The origin of this receptor is a human donor with HPV-associated anogenital cancer. V and J are TRBV19 and TRBJ2-5; 11 bases are a match to TRBD2. This CDR3 is CASSPSGSGGAGETQYF. The CDR3, as DNA: TGTGCCAGTAGTCCGTCGGGTAGCGGGGGGGCTGGGGAGACCCAGTACTTC.